The 28 T cell receptor beta chains below all came from one sample that was sequenced in a study of technical replicates of blood from a few donors. The assay was immunoSEQ multiplex PCR, and TCRdb's table has in-frame clones only and misses some. The sample lists 65,000 to 90,000 clones, 90% occurring once. Sequenced: PBMCs. The receptors stem from a human donor in good health. Some clones in this sample may be carry-over from other donors' samples.

The J gene is TRBJ1-4, the V gene TRBV15; 12 nucleotides match TRBD1. Germline CDR1 and CDR2: LNHNV and YYDKDF (reference sequence). The CDR3 consists of 16 residues. Trimming cost V 3 bases and J 10 bases; bases outside gene matches: 9. As DNA, the CDR3 is TGTGCCACCAGCAGGGGGGGAGGGACAGGGGGCGCAAAACTGTTTTTT. It specifies CATSRGGGTGGAKLFF. Together with reference TRBV15 and TRBJ1-4, the CDR3 gives the full variable domain: DAMVIQNPRYQVTQFGKPVTLSCSQTLNHNVMYWYQQKSSQAPKLLFHYYDKDFNNEADTPDNFQSRRPNTSFCFLDIRSPGLGDTAMYLCATSRGGGTGGAKLFFGSGTQLSVL.

The V and J genes are TRBV6-6 and TRBJ2-5, with TRBD1 matching 12 bases. Germline trimming cut 7 bases from V and 5 bases from J; bases unmatched to any gene: 5. The CDR3 runs to 14 residues. Germline loops: CDR1 MNHNY, CDR2 SVGAGI (reference sequence). The CDR3 DNA sequence: TGTGCCAGCACTCGGGACAGGGGGCCGGAGACCCAGTACTTC. Amino acids: CASTRDRGPETQYF.

The chain employs TRBV6-5 and TRBJ1-2; 11 nucleotides match TRBD1. The J segment lost 8 bases and the V segment lost 0 bases, leaving 8 bases of the junction unmatched. CDR3 length: 16 residues. Germline lookup yields CDR1 MNHEY and CDR2 SVGAGI. CDR3 bases: TGTGCCAGCAGTTACTCTGGGACAGGGGGGATGAGGGGCTACACCTTC. This encodes CASSYSGTGGMRGYTF.

The V gene is TRBV19, the J gene TRBJ2-7; the D gene is possibly TRBD2 (6 bases). The CDR3 is 15 amino acids. V lost 3 bases to trimming and J lost 5 bases, with 17 bases between them. Germline lookup yields CDR1 LNHDA and CDR2 SQIVND (reference sequence). CDR3 sequence: CASSMETGVFHEQYF. CDR3 coding DNA: TGTGCCAGTAGTATGGAGACGGGGGTATTCCACGAGCAGTACTTC.

The chain is built from TRBV29-1 and TRBJ2-7, with D perhaps TRBD1 (6 bases). This CDR3 comprises 12 residues. Germline V gene data show CDR1 as SQVTM and CDR2 as ANQGSEA. The V end was cut by 3 bases, the J end by 4 bases, with 10 bases between. CDR3 sequence reads: CSVDLGAYEQYF. In DNA form, the CDR3 reads TGCAGCGTTGATCTGGGGGCGTACGAGCAGTACTTC.

Here the CDR3 reads CASSLVEGPTEAFF. In DNA, the CDR3 is TGTGCCAGCAGCTTAGTGGAGGGACCCACTGAAGCTTTCTTT. This chain joins TRBV7-2 and TRBJ1-1; tentative D call: TRBD1 (5 bases). The CDR3 has 14 amino acids. Germline V CDR1 and CDR2: SGHTA, FQGNSA. Trimming stripped 1 base from V and 4 bases from J, with 10 bases between.

This clone was seen a single time. The chain employs TRBV5-6 and TRBJ2-2; no definite D call. The CDR3 extends over 13 amino acids. The V end was cut by 0 bases, the J end by 6 bases, with 6 bases between. Germline V CDR1 and CDR2: SGHDT, YYEEEE. CDR3 residues: CASSLVTSGELFF. The CDR3 coding sequence is TGTGCCAGCAGCTTGGTTACTTCCGGGGAGCTGTTTTTT. Variable domain in full (rest from reference TRBV5-6 and TRBJ2-2): DAGVTQSPTHLIKTRGQQVTLRCSPKSGHDTVSWYQQALGQGPQFIFQYYEEEERQRGNFPDRFSGHQFPNYSSELNVNALLLGDSALYLCASSLVTSGELFFGEGSRLTVL.

The chain is built from TRBV7-9 and TRBJ2-5, with 8 bases identical to TRBD1. CDR1 SEHNR and CDR2 FQNEAQ come from the germline V gene (reference sequence). The CDR3 spans 15 residues. V lost 1 base, J lost 5 bases, and 6 bases stayed unmatched. CDR3 nucleotides: TGTGCCAGCAGCTTAGGAGACAGGGGTCACGAGACCCAGTACTTC. It codes for CASSLGDRGHETQYF.

The chain carries TRBV7-8 and TRBJ2-5, with 7 nucleotides matching TRBD2. With V trimmed by 5 bases and J by 0 bases, 6 bases remained unmatched. The CDR3 has 15 amino acids. Germline CDR1 and CDR2: SGHVS and FQNEAQ. CDR3 sequence: CASSRGDYYQETQYF. The CDR3 DNA reads TGTGCCAGCAGCCGGGGGGACTACTACCAAGAGACCCAGTACTTC.

The genes are TRBV7-9 and TRBJ1-1, with 9 bases aligning to TRBD1. Losses at the gene ends were 5 bases for V and 6 bases for J; bases not matched to a gene: 4. The CDR3 length is 13 residues. Germline V gene lookup returns CDR1 SEHNR and CDR2 FQNEAQ (reference sequence). The CDR3 DNA sequence: TGTGCCAGCAGCCGGGACAGGGTTGCTGAAGCTTTCTTT. Its translation is CASSRDRVAEAFF.

The V call is TRBV2, the J call TRBJ2-7, with 10 bases matching TRBD2. Germline lookup yields CDR1 SNHLY and CDR2 FYNNEI. Trimming removed 6 bases from V and 6 bases from J; junction bases left unmatched: 11. The CDR3 consists of 15 residues. The CDR3 DNA is TGTGCCAGCAGCGCCTCCAGCGGGAGGGCCGGCGAGCAGTACTTC. This translates into CASSASSGRAGEQYF.

J is TRBJ1-1 and V is TRBV19; 7 bases match TRBD1. The V gene's germline CDR1 is LNHDA and CDR2 SQIVND (reference sequence). This CDR3 contains 14 residues. V shed 7 bases and J 7 bases; nucleotides not matched to a gene: 12. The CDR3 sequence: CASTVTGSAVEAFF. The CDR3 nucleotides are TGTGCCAGTACCGTGACAGGGTCTGCCGTTGAAGCTTTCTTT.

The chain joins TRBV9 to TRBJ2-2, with 8 bases that match TRBD2. This CDR3 region has 16 residues. CDR1 and CDR2 from the germline V gene are SGDLS and YYNGEE. The V gene end was trimmed by 5 bases and the J gene end by 2 bases; junction bases not matched to a gene: 8. The CDR3 region has the DNA TGTGCCAGCAGTGCTACCGGGACTAGAAACACCGGGGAGCTGTTTTTT. Its protein is CASSATGTRNTGELFF.

The chain links TRBV4-2 to TRBJ2-7, with TRBD2 matching 15 bases. V shed 4 bases, J shed 1 base, and the junction held 14 bases outside the gene matches. The CDR3 totals 20 residues. Looked up from germline, CDR1 is LGHNA and CDR2 is YNFKEQ. Here the CDR3 reads CASSLRPGTSGGTKSYEQYF. The DNA of the CDR3 is TGTGCCAGCAGCCTCCGACCCGGGACTAGCGGGGGGACTAAATCCTACGAGCAGTACTTC.

The rearrangement joins TRBV4-2 to TRBJ2-2; tentatively, D is TRBD1 (5 bases). Germline CDR1 reads LGHNA; CDR2 reads YNFKEQ. The CDR3 totals 13 residues. Trimming stripped 2 bases from V and 6 bases from J, with 7 bases between. This chain's CDR3 is CASSQRGPGELFF. The CDR3 DNA reads TGTGCCAGCAGCCAAAGGGGTCCCGGGGAGCTGTTTTTT.

This chain's CDR3 is CASSLHGTGVTEAFF. The CDR3 DNA reads TGTGCCAGCAGTCTACACGGGACAGGGGTAACTGAAGCTTTCTTT. V usage is TRBV6-5 and J usage is TRBJ1-1, with TRBD1 identical over 10 bases. CDR3 length: 15 residues. Germline V CDR1 and CDR2: MNHEY, SVGAGI. V lost 5 bases to trimming and J lost 5 bases; unmatched junction nucleotides: 8.

The rearrangement links TRBV29-1 to TRBJ1-4; 10 nucleotides line up with TRBD1. Germline assignment: CDR1 SQVTM and CDR2 ANQGSEA. J was trimmed by 4 bases and V by 4 bases; bases with no gene match: 9. The CDR3 runs to 16 residues. The CDR3 bases are TGCAGCGTTGCGGGGGGACAGGGGTTCAATAATGAAAAACTGTTTTTT. Protein: CSVAGGQGFNNEKLFF.

CDR3 DNA: TGCGCCAGCAGCGCGATGGGTCAGGGGGACGGGGAGCTGTTTTTT. Protein sequence: CASSAMGQGDGELFF. The chain combines TRBV5-1 with TRBJ2-2; 7 bases fit TRBD1. This CDR3 comprises 15 residues. The V gene end was trimmed by 4 bases and the J gene end by 7 bases; junction bases not matched to a gene: 10. Germline CDR1 is SGHRS and CDR2 is YFSETQ. Full variable domain (outside the CDR3, taken from reference TRBV5-1 and TRBJ2-2): KAGVTQTPRYLIKTRGQQVTLSCSPISGHRSVSWYQQTPGQGLQFLFEYFSETQRNKGNFPGRFSGRQFSNSRSEMNVSTLELGDSALYLCASSAMGQGDGELFFGEGSRLTVL.

This clone showed up just a few times. The chain recombines TRBV18 with TRBJ2-7, with 9 positions matching TRBD2. Germline V gene sequence: CDR1 KGHSH, CDR2 LQKENI. The trim removed 6 bases at V and 1 base at J, leaving 7 bases unmatched. The CDR3 loop spans 15 amino acids. The CDR3 bases are TGTGCCAGCTCCTCTAGCGGGATAACATCCTACGAGCAGTACTTC. Translating gives CASSSSGITSYEQYF.

The chain is built from TRBV19 and TRBJ1-1; 7 nucleotides align to TRBD1. CDR3 length: 17 residues. Germline V gene data show CDR1 as LNHDA and CDR2 as SQIVND (reference sequence). V was clipped by 4 bases and J by 2 bases; unmatched bases: 13. CDR3: CASSTLPGQPPNTEAFF. CDR3 bases: TGTGCCAGTAGTACGCTCCCGGGACAGCCACCTAACACTGAAGCTTTCTTT. The whole variable domain, filled in from reference TRBV19 and TRBJ1-1, reads DGGITQSPKYLFRKEGQNVTLSCEQNLNHDAMYWYRQDPGQGLRLIYYSQIVNDFQKGDIAEGYSVSREKKESFPLTVTSAQKNPTAFYLCASSTLPGQPPNTEAFFGQGTRLTVV.

The chain couples TRBV13 to TRBJ1-1, with a tentative D call TRBD1 (6 bases). Trimming removed 5 bases from V and 1 base from J, with 8 bases in between. The CDR3 runs 13 residues. CDR1 and CDR2 from the germline V gene are PRHDT and FYEKMQ (reference sequence). The CDR3 coding sequence is TGTGCCAGCAGCCCGGGACAGAACACTGAAGCTTTCTTT. Its translation: CASSPGQNTEAFF.

The chain combines TRBV10-3 with TRBJ2-3; 11 bases are a match to TRBD2. The CDR3 runs to 16 residues. Trimming cost V 6 bases and J 1 base; bases outside gene matches: 6. The germline V gene has CDR1 ENHRY and CDR2 SYGVKD. The CDR3 is CAISPLAGGRTDTQYF. CDR3 bases: TGTGCCATCAGCCCGTTAGCGGGAGGGCGCACAGATACGCAGTATTTT.

V gene TRBV5-4 combines with J gene TRBJ1-1; 7 nucleotides agree with TRBD1. This CDR3 spans 13 amino acids. Germline CDR1 and CDR2: SGHNT and YYREEE (reference sequence). The J segment lost 1 base and the V segment lost 3 bases, leaving 0 bases of the junction unmatched. Here the CDR3 DNA reads TGTGCCAGCAGCTGGGACAGGAACACTGAAGCTTTCTTT. This gives the protein CASSWDRNTEAFF.

The chain couples TRBV18 to TRBJ2-3; 8 bases are a match to TRBD1. V lost 3 bases and J lost 1; bases outside the gene matches: 0. Per the germline V gene, CDR1 is KGHSH and CDR2 is LQKENI. CDR3 size: 14 residues. CDR3 sequence: CASSPGQGTDTQYF. The DNA of the CDR3 is TGTGCCAGCTCACCGGGACAGGGCACAGATACGCAGTATTTT.

The V gene is TRBV4-3, the J gene TRBJ1-1; D is perhaps TRBD1 (6 bases). The ends were cut back, 0 bases at V and 7 bases at J, with 9 bases in the middle. The CDR3 extends over 13 amino acids. In germline, CDR1 is LGHNA, CDR2 YSLEER. Here the CDR3 DNA reads TGCGCCAGCAGCCAAGACCCGGACAGTGAAGCTTTCTTT. Translation: CASSQDPDSEAFF.

The chain employs TRBV27 and TRBJ2-1; TRBD1 agrees at 9 bases. There are 16 residues in the CDR3. V shed 7 bases, J shed 5 bases, and the junction held 12 bases outside the gene matches. Germline CDR1 and CDR2: MNHEY and SMNVEV (reference sequence). The CDR3: CASTYFPGQGNNEQFF. The CDR3, as DNA: TGTGCCAGCACCTACTTCCCGGGACAGGGTAACAATGAGCAGTTCTTC.

V usage is TRBV28 and J usage is TRBJ1-3; TRBD1 matches at 9 bases. The V gene end was trimmed by 7 bases and the J gene end by 4 bases; junction bases not matched to a gene: 8. Germline V gene sequence: CDR1 MDHEN, CDR2 SYDVKM. The CDR3 covers 15 residues. This chain's CDR3 is CASITTGGAGNTIYF. The CDR3 coding sequence is TGTGCCAGCATCACAACAGGGGGCGCGGGAAACACCATATATTTT.

The chain joins TRBV7-2 to TRBJ2-1, with a possible D match to TRBD1 (6 bases). CDR1 and CDR2 (germline): SGHTA, FQGNSA. The CDR3 has 16 residues. The germline V and J ends were trimmed by 1 base and 5 bases, with 15 bases remaining between them. Written as DNA, the CDR3 is TGTGCCAGCAGCTTAGTGCCCGGGCAGGGGCACAATGAGCAGTTCTTC. As protein: CASSLVPGQGHNEQFF.